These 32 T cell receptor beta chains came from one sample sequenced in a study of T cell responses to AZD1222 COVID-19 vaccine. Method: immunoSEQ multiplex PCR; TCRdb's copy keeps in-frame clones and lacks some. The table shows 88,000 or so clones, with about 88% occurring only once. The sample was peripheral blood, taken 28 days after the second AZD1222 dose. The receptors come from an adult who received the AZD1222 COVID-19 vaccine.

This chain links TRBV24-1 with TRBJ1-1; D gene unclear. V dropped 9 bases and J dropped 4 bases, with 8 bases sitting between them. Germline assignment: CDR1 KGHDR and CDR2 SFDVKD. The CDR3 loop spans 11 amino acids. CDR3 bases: TGTGCCACCGGCGAGCGCACTGAAGCTTTCTTT. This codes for CATGERTEAFF.

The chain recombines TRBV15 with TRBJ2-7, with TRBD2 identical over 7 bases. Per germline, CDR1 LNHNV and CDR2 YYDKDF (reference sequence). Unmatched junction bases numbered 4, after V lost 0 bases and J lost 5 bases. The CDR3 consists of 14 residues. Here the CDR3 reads CATSREVTSDEQYF. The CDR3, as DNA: TGTGCCACCAGCAGAGAGGTAACTAGCGACGAGCAGTACTTC.

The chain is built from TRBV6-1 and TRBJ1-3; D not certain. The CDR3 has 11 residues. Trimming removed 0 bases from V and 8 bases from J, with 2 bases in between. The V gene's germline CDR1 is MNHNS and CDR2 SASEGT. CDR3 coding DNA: TGTGCCAGCAGTGAAGCTTACACCATATATTTT. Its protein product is CASSEAYTIYF.

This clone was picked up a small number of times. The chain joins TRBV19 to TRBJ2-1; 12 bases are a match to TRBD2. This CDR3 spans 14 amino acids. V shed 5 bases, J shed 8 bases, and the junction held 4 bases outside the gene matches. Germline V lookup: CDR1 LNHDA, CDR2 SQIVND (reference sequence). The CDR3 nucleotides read TGTGCCAGTAGTGGCAGACTAGCGGGGGATGAGCAGTTCTTC. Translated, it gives CASSGRLAGDEQFF.

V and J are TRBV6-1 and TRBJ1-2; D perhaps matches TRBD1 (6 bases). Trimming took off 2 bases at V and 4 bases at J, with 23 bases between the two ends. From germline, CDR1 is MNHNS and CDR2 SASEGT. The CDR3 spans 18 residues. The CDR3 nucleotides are TGTGCCAGCAGTGAAATGGTTCAGGTCAGGGGCTCAGCCTATGGCTACACCTTC. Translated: CASSEMVQVRGSAYGYTF.

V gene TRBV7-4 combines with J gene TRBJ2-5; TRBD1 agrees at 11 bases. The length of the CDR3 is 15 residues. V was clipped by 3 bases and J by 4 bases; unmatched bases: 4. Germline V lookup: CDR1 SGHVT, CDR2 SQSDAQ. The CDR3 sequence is CASSFRDRGRETQYF. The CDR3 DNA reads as TGTGCCAGCAGCTTCAGGGACAGGGGGAGAGAGACCCAGTACTTC. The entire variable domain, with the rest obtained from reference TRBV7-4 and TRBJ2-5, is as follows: GAGVSQSPRYKVAKRGRDVALRCDSISGHVTLYWYRQTLGQGSEVLTYSQSDAQRDKSGRPSGRFSAERPERSVSTLKIQRTEQGDSAVYLCASSFRDRGRETQYFGPGTRLLVL.

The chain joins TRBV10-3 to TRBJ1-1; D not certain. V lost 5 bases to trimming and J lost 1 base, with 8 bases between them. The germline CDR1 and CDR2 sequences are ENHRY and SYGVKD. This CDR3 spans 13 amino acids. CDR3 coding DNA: TGTGCCATCAGTAACCGGGAGAACACTGAAGCTTTCTTT. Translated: CAISNRENTEAFF.

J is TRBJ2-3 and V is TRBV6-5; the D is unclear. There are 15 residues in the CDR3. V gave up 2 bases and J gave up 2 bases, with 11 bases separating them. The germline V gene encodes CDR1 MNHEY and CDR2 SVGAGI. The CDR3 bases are TGTGCCAGCAGTTACCACACTCCGTCCACAGATACGCAGTATTTT. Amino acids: CASSYHTPSTDTQYF.

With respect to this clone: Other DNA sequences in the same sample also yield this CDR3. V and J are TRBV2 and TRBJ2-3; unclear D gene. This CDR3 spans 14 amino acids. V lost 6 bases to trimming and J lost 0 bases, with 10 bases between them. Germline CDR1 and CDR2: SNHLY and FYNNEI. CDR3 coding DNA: TGTGCCAGCAGACCGGGCTTAAGCACAGATACGCAGTATTTT. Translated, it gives CASRPGLSTDTQYF.

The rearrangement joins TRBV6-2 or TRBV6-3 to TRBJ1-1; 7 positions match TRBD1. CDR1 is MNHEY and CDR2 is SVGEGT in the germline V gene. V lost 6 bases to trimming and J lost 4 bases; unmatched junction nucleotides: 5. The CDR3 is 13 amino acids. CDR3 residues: CASSGQAVTEAFF. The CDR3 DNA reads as TGTGCCAGCAGCGGACAGGCGGTCACTGAAGCTTTCTTT.

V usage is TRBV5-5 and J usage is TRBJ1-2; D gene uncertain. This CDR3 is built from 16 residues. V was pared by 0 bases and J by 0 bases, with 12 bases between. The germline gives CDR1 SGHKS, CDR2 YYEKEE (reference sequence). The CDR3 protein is CASSLGRDGANYGYTF. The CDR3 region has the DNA TGTGCCAGCAGCTTGGGGAGGGATGGAGCTAACTATGGCTACACCTTC.

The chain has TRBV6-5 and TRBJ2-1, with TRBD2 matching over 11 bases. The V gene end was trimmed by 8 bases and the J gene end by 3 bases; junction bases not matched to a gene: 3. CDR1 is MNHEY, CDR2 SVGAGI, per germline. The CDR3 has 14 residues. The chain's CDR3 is CASEGLADYNEQFF. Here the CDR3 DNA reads TGTGCCAGCGAGGGACTAGCGGACTACAATGAGCAGTTCTTC.

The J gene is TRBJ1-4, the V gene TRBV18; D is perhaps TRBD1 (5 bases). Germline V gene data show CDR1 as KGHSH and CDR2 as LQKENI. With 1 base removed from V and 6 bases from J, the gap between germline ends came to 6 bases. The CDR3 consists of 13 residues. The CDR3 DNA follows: TGTGCCAGCTCACCACAGGGGCATGAAAAACTGTTTTTT. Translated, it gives CASSPQGHEKLFF.

CDR3 nucleotide sequence: TGCGCCAGCAGCTTGTCGGCCGTGTGGTCAAGCGCTGAAGCTTTCTTT. This codes for CASSLSAVWSSAEAFF. J is TRBJ1-1 and V is TRBV5-1; D is undetermined. Trimming left V 1 base short and J 6 bases short, with 19 bases between. CDR3 length: 16 amino acids. Germline V gene sequence: CDR1 SGHRS, CDR2 YFSETQ.

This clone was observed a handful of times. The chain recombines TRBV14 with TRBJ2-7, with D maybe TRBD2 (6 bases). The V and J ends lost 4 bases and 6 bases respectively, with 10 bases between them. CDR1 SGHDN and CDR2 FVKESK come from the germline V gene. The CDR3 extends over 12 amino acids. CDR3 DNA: TGTGCCAGCAGCCCGTCGGGGGTCGAGCAGTACTTC. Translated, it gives CASSPSGVEQYF.

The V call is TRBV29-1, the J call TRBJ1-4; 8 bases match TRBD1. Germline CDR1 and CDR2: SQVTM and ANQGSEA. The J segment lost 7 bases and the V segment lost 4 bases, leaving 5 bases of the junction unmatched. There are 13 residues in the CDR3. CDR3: CSVGRGLGEKLFF. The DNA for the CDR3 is TGCAGCGTTGGCAGGGGGCTTGGTGAAAAACTGTTTTTT.

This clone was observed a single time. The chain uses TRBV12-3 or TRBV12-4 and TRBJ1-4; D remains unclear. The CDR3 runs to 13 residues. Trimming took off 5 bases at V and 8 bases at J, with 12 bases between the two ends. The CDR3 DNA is TGTGCCAGCAGTCCGATCTTAGGGGAAAAACTGTTTTTT. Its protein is CASSPILGEKLFF.

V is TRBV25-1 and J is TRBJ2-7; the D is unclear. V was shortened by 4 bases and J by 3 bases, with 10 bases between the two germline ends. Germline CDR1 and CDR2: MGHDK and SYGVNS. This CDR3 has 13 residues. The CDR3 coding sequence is TGTGCCAGCAGTGCAGGCGACCGCTACGAGCAGTACTTC. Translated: CASSAGDRYEQYF.

CDR3 in amino acids: CASSFPVRVTGELFF. CDR3 DNA sequence: TGTGCCAGCAGTTTCCCCGTCAGGGTAACCGGGGAGCTGTTTTTT. The gene calls are TRBV6-5 and TRBJ2-2; TRBD1 is a possible D gene (5 bases). Trimming removed 4 bases from V and 5 bases from J, with 14 bases in between. This CDR3 has 15 amino acids. Germline assignment: CDR1 MNHEY and CDR2 SVGAGI.

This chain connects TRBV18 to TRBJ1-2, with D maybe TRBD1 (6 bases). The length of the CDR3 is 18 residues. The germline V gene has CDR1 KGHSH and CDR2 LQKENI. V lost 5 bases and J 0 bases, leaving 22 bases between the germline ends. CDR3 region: CASSSINPQGIANYGYTF. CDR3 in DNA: TGTGCCAGCTCATCGATAAACCCCCAGGGGATTGCTAACTATGGCTACACCTTC.

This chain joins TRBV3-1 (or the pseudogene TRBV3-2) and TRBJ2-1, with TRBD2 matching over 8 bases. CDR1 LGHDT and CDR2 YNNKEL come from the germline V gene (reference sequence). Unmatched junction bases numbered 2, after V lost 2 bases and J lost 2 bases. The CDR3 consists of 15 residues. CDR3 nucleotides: TGTGCCAGCAGCCAAACTAGCGGTGCCTACAATGAGCAGTTCTTC. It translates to CASSQTSGAYNEQFF.

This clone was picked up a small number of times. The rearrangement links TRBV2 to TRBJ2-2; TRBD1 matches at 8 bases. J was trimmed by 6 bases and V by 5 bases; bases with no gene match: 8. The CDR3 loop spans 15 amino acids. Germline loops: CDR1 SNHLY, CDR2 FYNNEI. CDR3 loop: CASSMLDRDAGELFF. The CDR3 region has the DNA TGTGCCAGCAGTATGTTGGACAGGGACGCCGGGGAGCTGTTTTTT.

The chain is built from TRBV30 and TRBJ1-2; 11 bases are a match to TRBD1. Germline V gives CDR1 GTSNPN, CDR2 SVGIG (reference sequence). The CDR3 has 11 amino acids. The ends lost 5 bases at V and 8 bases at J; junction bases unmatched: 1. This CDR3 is CAWGTGGGYTF. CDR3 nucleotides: TGTGCCTGGGGGACAGGGGGAGGCTACACCTTC.

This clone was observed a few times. CDR3 DNA sequence: TGTGCCAGCGGCCCCAACAGGGAGGGTGAAAAACTGTTTTTT. It specifies CASGPNREGEKLFF. The chain recombines TRBV2 with TRBJ1-4, with D tentatively TRBD1 (6 bases). The CDR3 has 14 residues. Trimming left V 8 bases short and J 7 bases short, with 17 bases between. Germline CDR1 is SNHLY and CDR2 is FYNNEI.

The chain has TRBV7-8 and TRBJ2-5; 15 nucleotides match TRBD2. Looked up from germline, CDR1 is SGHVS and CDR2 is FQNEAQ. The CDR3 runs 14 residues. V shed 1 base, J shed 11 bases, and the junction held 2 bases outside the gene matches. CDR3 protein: CASSLVGTSGGQYF. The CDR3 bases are TGTGCCAGCAGCTTAGTGGGGACTAGCGGGGGGCAGTACTTC.

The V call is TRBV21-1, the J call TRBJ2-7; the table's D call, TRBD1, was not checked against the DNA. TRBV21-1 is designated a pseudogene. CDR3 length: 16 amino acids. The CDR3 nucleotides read TGTGCCAGCAGCACGATAAACAGGGCATCATCCTACGAGCAGTACTTC. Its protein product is CASSTINRASSYEQYF.

Written as DNA, the CDR3 is TGTGCCAGCAGCCAGGACTGGAGGGAGACCCAGTACTTC. Amino acid sequence: CASSQDWRETQYF. The chain combines TRBV9 with TRBJ2-5, with D possibly TRBD2 on 5 matching bases. This CDR3 contains 13 residues. Trimming took 4 bases from V and 5 from J, leaving 12 bases between them. Germline loops: CDR1 SGDLS, CDR2 YYNGEE.

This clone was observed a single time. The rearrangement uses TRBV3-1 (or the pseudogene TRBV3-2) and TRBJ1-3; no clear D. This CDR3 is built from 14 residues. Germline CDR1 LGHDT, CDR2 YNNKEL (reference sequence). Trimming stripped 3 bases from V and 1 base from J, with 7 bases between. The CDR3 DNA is TGTGCCAGCAGCCAGGGCTCATCTGGAAACACCATATATTTT. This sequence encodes CASSQGSSGNTIYF.

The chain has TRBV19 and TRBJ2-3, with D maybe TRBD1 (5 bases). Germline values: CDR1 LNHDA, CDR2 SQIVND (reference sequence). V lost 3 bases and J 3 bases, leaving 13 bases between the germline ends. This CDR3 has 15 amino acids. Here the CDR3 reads CASSIQGLGTDTQYF. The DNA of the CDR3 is TGTGCCAGTAGTATTCAGGGTTTAGGAACAGATACGCAGTATTTT.

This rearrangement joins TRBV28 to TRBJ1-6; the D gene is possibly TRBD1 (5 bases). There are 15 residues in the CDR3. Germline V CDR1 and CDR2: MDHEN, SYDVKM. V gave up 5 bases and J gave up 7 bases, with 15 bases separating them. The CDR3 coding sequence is TGTGCCAGCAGTCCGGGAGGGACGGCAAATTCACCCCTCCACTTT. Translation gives CASSPGGTANSPLHF.

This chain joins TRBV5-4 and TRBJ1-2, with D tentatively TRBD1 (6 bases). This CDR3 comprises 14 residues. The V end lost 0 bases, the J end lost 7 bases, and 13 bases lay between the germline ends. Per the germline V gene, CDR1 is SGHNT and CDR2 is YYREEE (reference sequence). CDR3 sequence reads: CASSLDRARSGYTF. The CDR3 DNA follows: TGTGCCAGCAGCTTGGACAGGGCGAGAAGTGGCTACACCTTC.

The CDR3 region is CASSDSRVTDTQYF. The DNA for the CDR3 is TGTGCCAGCAGTGATTCGCGAGTAACAGATACGCAGTATTTT. This chain joins TRBV25-1 and TRBJ2-3; D call uncertain. The CDR3 totals 14 residues. Germline V gives CDR1 MGHDK, CDR2 SYGVNS. Trimming cost V 3 bases and J 3 bases, with 10 bases left between them.